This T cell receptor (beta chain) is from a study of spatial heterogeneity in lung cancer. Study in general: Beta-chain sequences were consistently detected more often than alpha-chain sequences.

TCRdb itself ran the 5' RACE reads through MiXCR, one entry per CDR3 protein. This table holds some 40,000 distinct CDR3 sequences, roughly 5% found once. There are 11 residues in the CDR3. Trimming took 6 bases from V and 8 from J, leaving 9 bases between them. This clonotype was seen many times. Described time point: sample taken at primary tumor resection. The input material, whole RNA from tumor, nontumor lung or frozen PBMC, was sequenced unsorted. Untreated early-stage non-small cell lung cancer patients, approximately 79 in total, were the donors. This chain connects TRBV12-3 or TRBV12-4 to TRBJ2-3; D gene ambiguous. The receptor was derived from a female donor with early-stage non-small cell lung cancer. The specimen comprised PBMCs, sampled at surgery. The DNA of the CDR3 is TGTGCCAGCAGCATTCAGACTACGCAGTATTTT. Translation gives CASSIQTTQYF.